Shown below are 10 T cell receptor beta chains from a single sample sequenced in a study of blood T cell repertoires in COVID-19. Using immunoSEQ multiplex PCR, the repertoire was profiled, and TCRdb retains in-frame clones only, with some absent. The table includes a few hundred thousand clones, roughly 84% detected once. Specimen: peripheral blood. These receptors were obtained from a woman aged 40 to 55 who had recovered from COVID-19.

CDR3 protein: CASSRVRDSPLHF. In nucleotides, the CDR3 is TGTGCCAGCAGCAGGGTTAGGGATTCACCCCTCCACTTT. The chain links TRBV12-3 or TRBV12-4 to TRBJ1-6; tentative D call: TRBD1 (5 bases). With 6 bases removed from V and 8 bases from J, the gap between germline ends came to 11 bases. The CDR3 has 13 residues.

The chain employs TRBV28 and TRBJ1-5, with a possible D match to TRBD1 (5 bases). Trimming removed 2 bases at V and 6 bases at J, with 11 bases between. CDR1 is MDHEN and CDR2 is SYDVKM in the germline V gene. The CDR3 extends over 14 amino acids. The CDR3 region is CASSLGRVGQPQHF. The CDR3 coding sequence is TGTGCCAGCAGTTTAGGCAGGGTTGGTCAGCCCCAGCATTTT.

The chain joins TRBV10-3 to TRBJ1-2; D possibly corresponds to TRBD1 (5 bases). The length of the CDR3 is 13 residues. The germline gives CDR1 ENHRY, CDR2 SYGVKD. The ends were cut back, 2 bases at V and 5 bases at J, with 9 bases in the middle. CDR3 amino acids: CAISEGQGYGYTF. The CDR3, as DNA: TGTGCCATCAGTGAGGGGCAGGGTTATGGCTACACCTTC.

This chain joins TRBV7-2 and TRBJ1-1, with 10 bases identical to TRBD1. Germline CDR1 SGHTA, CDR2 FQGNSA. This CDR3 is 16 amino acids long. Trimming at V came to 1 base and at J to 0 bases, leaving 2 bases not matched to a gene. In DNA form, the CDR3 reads TGTGCCAGCAGCTTAGGGGGACAGGGGATGAACACTGAAGCTTTCTTT. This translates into CASSLGGQGMNTEAFF.

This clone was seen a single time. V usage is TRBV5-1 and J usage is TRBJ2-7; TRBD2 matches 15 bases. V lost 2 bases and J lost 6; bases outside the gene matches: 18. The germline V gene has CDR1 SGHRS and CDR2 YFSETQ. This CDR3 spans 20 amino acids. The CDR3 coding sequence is TGCGCCAGCAGCTTAGAGCCGGGACTAGCGGGGGGCTCCCAGCCACTCGAGCAGTACTTC. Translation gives CASSLEPGLAGGSQPLEQYF.

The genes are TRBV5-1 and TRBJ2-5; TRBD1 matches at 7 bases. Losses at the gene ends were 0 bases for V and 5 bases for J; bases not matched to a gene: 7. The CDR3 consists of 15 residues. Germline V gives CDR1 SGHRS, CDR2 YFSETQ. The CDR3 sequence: CASSLGWDSSETQYF. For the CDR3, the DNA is TGCGCCAGCAGCTTGGGTTGGGACAGCTCGGAGACCCAGTACTTC.

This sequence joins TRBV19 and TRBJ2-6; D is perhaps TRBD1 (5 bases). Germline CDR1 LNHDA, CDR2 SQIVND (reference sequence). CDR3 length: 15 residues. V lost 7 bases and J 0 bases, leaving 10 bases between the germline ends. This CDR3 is CASNHDSSGANVLTF. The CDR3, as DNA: TGTGCCAGTAATCACGACAGCTCTGGGGCCAACGTCCTGACTTTC.

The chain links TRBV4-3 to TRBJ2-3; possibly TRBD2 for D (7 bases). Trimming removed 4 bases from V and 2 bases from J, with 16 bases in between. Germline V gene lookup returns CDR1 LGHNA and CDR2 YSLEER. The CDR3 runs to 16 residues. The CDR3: CASSPLGGATTDTQYF. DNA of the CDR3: TGCGCCAGCAGCCCCCTTGGGGGGGCGACCACAGATACGCAGTATTTT.

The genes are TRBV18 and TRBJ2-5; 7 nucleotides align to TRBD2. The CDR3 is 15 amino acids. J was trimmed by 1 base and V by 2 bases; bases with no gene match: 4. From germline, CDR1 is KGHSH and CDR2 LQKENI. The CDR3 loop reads CASSPRTGGQETQYF. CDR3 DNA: TGTGCCAGCTCACCAAGAACGGGGGGCCAAGAGACCCAGTACTTC.

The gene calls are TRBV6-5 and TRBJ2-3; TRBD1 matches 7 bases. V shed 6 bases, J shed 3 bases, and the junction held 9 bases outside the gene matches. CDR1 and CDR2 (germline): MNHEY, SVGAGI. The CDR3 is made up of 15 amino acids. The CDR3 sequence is CASSTPGQPTDTQYF. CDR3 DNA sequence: TGTGCCAGCAGCACCCCGGGACAGCCTACAGATACGCAGTATTTT.